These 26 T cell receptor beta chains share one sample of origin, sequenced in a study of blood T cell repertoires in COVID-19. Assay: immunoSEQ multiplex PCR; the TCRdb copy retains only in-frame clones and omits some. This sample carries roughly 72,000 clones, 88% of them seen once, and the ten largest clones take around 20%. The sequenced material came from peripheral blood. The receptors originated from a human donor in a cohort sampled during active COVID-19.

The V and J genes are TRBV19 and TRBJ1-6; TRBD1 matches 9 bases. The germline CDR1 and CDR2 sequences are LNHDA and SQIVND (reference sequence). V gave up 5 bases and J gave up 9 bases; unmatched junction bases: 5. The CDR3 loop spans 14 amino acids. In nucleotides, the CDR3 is TGTGCCAGTAGTTCCGGGACAGGGAGTTCACCCCTCCACTTT. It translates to CASSSGTGSSPLHF.

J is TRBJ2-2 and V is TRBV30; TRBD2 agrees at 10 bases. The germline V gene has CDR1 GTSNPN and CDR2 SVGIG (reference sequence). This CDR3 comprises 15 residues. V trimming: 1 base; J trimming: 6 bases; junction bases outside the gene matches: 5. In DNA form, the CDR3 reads TGTGCCTGGAGTGAGCTAGCGGGAGCCTCCGGGGAGCTGTTTTTT. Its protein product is CAWSELAGASGELFF. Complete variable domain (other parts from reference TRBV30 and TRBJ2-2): SQTIHQWPATLVQPVGSPLSLECTVEGTSNPNLYWYRQAAGRGLQLLFYSVGIGQISSEVPQNLSASRPQDRQFILSSKKLLLSDSGFYLCAWSELAGASGELFFGEGSRLTVL.

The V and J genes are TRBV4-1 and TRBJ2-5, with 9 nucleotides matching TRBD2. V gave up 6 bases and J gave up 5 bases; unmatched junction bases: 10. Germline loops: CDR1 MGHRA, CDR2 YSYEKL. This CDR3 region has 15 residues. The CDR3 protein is CASRPTARGGETQYF. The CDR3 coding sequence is TGCGCCAGCAGACCCACAGCGCGGGGGGGGGAGACCCAGTACTTC.

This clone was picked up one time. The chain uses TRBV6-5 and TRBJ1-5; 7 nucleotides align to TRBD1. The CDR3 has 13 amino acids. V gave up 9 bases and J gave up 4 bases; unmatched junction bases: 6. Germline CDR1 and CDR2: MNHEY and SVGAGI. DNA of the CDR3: TGTGCCAGTTCGGGACAGCAAAATCAGCCCCAGCATTTT. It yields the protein CASSGQQNQPQHF.

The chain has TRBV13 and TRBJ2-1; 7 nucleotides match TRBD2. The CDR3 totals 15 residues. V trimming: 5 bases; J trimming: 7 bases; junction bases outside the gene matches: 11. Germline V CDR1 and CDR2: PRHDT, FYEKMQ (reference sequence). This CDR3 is CASSALVRENNEQFF. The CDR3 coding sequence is TGTGCCAGCAGCGCCCTCGTGCGGGAGAATAATGAGCAGTTCTTC.

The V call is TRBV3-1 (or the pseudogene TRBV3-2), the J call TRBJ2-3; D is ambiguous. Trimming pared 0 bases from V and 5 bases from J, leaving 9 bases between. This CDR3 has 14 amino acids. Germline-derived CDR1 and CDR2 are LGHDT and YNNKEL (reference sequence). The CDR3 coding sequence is TGTGCCAGCAGCCAAGACTACCAGCGAGATACGCAGTATTTT. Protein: CASSQDYQRDTQYF.

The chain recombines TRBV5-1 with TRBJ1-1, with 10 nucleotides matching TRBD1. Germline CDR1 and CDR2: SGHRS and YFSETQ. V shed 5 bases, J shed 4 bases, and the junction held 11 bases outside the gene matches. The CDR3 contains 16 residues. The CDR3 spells CASSFDDRGLITEAFF. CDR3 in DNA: TGCGCCAGCAGTTTCGACGACAGGGGGCTGATCACTGAAGCTTTCTTT. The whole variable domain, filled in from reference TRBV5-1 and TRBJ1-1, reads KAGVTQTPRYLIKTRGQQVTLSCSPISGHRSVSWYQQTPGQGLQFLFEYFSETQRNKGNFPGRFSGRQFSNSRSEMNVSTLELGDSALYLCASSFDDRGLITEAFFGQGTRLTVV.

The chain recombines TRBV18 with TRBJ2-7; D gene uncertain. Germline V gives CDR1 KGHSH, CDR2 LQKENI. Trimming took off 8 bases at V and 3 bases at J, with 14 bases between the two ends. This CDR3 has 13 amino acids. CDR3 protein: CASTTSRSYEQYF. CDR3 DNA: TGTGCCAGCACTACCTCAAGGAGCTACGAGCAGTACTTC.

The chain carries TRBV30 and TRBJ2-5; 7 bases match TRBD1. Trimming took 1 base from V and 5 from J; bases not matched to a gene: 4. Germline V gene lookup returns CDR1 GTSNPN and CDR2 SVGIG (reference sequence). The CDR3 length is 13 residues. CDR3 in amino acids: CAWSGNRGETQYF. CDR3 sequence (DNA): TGTGCCTGGAGTGGGAACAGGGGTGAGACCCAGTACTTC.

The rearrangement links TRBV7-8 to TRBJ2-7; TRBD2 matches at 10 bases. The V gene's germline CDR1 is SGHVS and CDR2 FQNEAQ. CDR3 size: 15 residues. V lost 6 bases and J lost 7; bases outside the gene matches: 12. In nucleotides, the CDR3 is TGTGCCAGCAGTGGAAGCGGGAGGGCCGGGGGGGAGCAGTACTTC. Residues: CASSGSGRAGGEQYF.

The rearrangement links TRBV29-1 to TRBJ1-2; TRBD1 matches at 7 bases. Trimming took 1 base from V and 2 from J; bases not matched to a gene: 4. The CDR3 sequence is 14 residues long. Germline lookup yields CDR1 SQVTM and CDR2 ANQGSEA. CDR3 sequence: CSVEGRTGNYGYTF. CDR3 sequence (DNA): TGCAGCGTTGAAGGCAGGACAGGAAACTATGGCTACACCTTC.

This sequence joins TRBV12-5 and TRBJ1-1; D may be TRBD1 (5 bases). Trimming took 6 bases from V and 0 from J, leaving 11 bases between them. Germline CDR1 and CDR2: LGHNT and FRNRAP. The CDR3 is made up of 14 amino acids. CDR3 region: CASGGVSMNTEAFF. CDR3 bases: TGTGCTAGTGGAGGGGTCAGCATGAACACTGAAGCTTTCTTT.

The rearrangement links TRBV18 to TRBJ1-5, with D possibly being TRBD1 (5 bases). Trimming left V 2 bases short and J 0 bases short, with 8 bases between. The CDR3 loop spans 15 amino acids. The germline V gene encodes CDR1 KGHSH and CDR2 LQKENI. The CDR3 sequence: CASSPRGNSNQPQHF. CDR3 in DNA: TGTGCCAGCTCACCAAGGGGAAATAGCAATCAGCCCCAGCATTTT.

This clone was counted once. The CDR3 is CASSETTSGRGGGRAGELFF. CDR3 DNA sequence: TGCGCCAGCAGTGAGACCACTAGCGGGAGGGGAGGCGGAAGGGCCGGGGAGCTGTTTTTT. The V gene is TRBV10-1, the J gene TRBJ2-2; the match to TRBD2 covers 13 bases. Unmatched junction bases numbered 15, after V lost 2 bases and J lost 6 bases. This CDR3 is 20 amino acids long. Germline V gives CDR1 WNHNN, CDR2 SYGVQD (reference sequence).

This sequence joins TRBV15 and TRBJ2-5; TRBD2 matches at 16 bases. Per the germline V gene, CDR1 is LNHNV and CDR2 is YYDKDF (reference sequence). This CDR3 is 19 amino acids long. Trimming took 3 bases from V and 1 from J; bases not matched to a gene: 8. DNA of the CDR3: TGTGCCACCAGCAGGCCGGGACTAGCGGGGGGGAAACTCCAAGAGACCCAGTACTTC. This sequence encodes CATSRPGLAGGKLQETQYF.

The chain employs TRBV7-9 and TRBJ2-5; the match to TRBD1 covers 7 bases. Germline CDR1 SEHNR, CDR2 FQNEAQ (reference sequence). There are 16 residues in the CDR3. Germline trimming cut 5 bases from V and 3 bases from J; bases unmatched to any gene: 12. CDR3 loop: CASSLPYRGTKETQYF. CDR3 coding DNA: TGTGCCAGCAGCCTCCCGTACAGGGGAACCAAAGAGACCCAGTACTTC.

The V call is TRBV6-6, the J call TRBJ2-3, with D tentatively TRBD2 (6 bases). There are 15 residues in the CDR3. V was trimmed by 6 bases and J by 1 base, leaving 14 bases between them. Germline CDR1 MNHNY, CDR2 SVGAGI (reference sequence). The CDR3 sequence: CASRVTRAGTDTQYF. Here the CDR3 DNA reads TGTGCCAGCAGGGTGACTAGGGCTGGCACAGATACGCAGTATTTT.

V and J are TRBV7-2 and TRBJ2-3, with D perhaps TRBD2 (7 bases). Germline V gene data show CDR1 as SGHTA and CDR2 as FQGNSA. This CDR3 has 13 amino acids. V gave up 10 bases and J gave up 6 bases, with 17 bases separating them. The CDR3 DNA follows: TGTGCCACCACTCGGGGGGCAGGGGATACGCAGTATTTT. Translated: CATTRGAGDTQYF.

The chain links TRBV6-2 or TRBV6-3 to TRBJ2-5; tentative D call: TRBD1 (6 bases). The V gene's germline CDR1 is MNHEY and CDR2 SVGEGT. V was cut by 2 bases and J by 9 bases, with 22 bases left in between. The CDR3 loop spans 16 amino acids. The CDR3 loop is CASSYLLGTGPVAQYF. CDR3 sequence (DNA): TGTGCCAGCAGTTACCTTTTGGGTACAGGGCCGGTGGCCCAGTACTTC.

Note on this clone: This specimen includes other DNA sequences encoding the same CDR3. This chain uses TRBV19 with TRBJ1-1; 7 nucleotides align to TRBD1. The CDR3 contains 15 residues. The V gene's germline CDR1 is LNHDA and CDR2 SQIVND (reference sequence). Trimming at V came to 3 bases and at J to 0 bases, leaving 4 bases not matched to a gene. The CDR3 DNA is TGTGCCAGTAGTATTGGGACAGTTTTGAACACTGAAGCTTTCTTT. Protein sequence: CASSIGTVLNTEAFF.

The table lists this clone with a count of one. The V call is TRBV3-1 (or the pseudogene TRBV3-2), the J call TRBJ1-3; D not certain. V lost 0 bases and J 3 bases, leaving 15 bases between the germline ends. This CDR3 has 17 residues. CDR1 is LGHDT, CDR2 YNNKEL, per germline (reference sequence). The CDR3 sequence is CASSQDLGRINGNTIYF. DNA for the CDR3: TGTGCCAGCAGCCAAGATCTTGGGAGAATAAATGGAAACACCATATATTTT.

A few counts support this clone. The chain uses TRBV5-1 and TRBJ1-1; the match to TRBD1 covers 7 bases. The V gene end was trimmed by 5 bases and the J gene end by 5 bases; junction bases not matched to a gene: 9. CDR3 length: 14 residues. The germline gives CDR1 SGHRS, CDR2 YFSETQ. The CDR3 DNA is TGCGCCAGCAGGACAGGGTTGGAGGGAACTGAAGCTTTCTTT. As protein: CASRTGLEGTEAFF.

CDR3 protein: CATSGGGGDYGYTF. CDR3 in DNA: TGTGCCACCAGTGGCGGCGGCGGAGACTATGGCTACACCTTC. The gene calls are TRBV24-1 and TRBJ1-2; D is ambiguous. Germline CDR1 KGHDR, CDR2 SFDVKD. V lost 5 bases to trimming and J lost 3 bases, with 12 bases between them. The CDR3 spans 14 residues.

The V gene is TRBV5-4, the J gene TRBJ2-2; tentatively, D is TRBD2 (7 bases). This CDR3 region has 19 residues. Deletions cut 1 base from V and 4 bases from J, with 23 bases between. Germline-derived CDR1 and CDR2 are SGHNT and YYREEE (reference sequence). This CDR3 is CASSLKVFPAGAGTGELFF. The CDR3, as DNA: TGTGCCAGCAGCTTGAAGGTTTTTCCGGCGGGGGCGGGCACCGGGGAGCTGTTTTTT.

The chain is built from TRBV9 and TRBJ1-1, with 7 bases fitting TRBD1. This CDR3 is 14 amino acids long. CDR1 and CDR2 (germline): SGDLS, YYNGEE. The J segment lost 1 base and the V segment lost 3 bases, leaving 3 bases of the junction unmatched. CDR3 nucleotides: TGTGCCAGCAGCGCGAAGGGGGCGAACACTGAAGCTTTCTTT. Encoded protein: CASSAKGANTEAFF.

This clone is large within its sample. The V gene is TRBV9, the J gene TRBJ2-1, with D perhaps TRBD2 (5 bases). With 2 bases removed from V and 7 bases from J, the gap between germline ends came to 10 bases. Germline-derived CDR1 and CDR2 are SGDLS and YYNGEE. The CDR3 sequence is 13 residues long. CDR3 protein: CASSVGARNEQFF. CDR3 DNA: TGTGCCAGCAGCGTGGGAGCCAGAAATGAGCAGTTCTTC.